Described below is a single T cell receptor beta chain sequence and its context. Naive CD8 populations comprised CD45RO-negative cells positively selected for CCR7, excluding terminally differentiated effector memory CD45RA+ cells. TCRdb's copy holds only in-frame clones and misses some; the assay was immunoSEQ multiplex PCR. Of about 2 million clones in the sample, about 95% are singletons; the top ten hold about 1.1%. This sample was included in a study of shared clonotypes between healthy human individuals. The CDR3 sequence is 15 residues long. J lost 4 bases, V lost 6 bases, and 7 bases had no gene match. CDR1 and CDR2 from the germline V gene are MNHEY and SMNVEV (reference sequence).

Material: naive CD8+ T cells sorted from blood. This chain connects TRBV27 to TRBJ1-4; 8 positions match TRBD1. This receptor was taken from a man aged 18 to 30 in good health. CDR3 sequence: CASRAGGGGNEKLFF. Written as DNA, the CDR3 is TGTGCCAGCAGGGCAGGGGGCGGGGGTAATGAAAAACTGTTTTTT.